A single sample gave rise to the 17 T cell receptor beta chains below, sequenced in a study of neurological immune-mediated disorders. From the 5' RACE reads, TCRdb called clonotypes with MiXCR, one entry per CDR3 protein. The table lists around 70,000 distinct CDR3 sequences, roughly 3.1% of them singletons. The specimen was PBMCs. The receptor source for this set is a woman aged 45-65 years with multiple sclerosis.

In its sample, this clonotype was seen many times. The chain carries TRBV20-1 and TRBJ2-7; the match to TRBD2 covers 9 bases. Germline CDR1 DFQATT, CDR2 SNEGSKA (reference sequence). V lost 2 bases and J lost 2; bases outside the gene matches: 4. The CDR3 runs 14 residues. The CDR3 DNA sequence: TGCAGTGCTAGAAAGCTAGCGGGAACCTACGAGCAGTACTTC. Its protein product is CSARKLAGTYEQYF.

This clonotype came up many times. The chain recombines TRBV20-1 with TRBJ2-1; 7 bases align to TRBD1. This CDR3 has 15 residues. V lost 2 bases to trimming and J lost 12 bases; unmatched junction nucleotides: 16. Germline CDR1 is DFQATT and CDR2 is SNEGSKA (reference sequence). The CDR3 DNA sequence: TGCAGTGCTAGAATAGGACAGGACAACCCATTGTGGCAGTTCTTC. This encodes CSARIGQDNPLWQFF.

This clonotype was observed many times. The chain recombines TRBV20-1 with TRBJ1-6; D gene uncertain. CDR1 is DFQATT, CDR2 SNEGSKA, per germline (reference sequence). The V gene lost 0 bases and the J gene lost 4 bases, with 10 bases spanning the gap. The CDR3 is 15 amino acids. The CDR3 sequence is CSARENSGYNSPLHF. CDR3 DNA sequence: TGCAGTGCTAGAGAGAACAGTGGATATAATTCACCCCTCCACTTT.

Many counts were recorded for this clonotype. The genes are TRBV5-1 and TRBJ2-3, with D tentatively TRBD2 (6 bases). This CDR3 contains 15 residues. Trimming stripped 3 bases from V and 0 bases from J, with 11 bases between. Germline values: CDR1 SGHRS, CDR2 YFSETQ. The CDR3: CASSWGTPSTDTQYF. For the CDR3, the DNA is TGCGCCAGCAGCTGGGGGACTCCAAGCACAGATACGCAGTATTTT.

This clonotype was picked up many times. The chain joins TRBV20-1 to TRBJ2-1; 7 positions agree with TRBD1. This CDR3 has 12 residues. Germline V lookup: CDR1 DFQATT, CDR2 SNEGSKA (reference sequence). The CDR3 DNA reads as TGCAGGGTACCGGGACAGTACAATGAGCAGTTCTTC. Its protein product is CRVPGQYNEQFF.

Many counts were recorded for this clonotype. This chain joins TRBV6-2 or TRBV6-3 and TRBJ2-2; perhaps D is TRBD1 or TRBD2 (5 bases each). Per the germline V gene, CDR1 is MNHEY and CDR2 is SVGEGT. The CDR3 extends over 15 amino acids. Trimming pared 4 bases from V and 7 bases from J, leaving 16 bases between. CDR3 nucleotide sequence: TGTGCCAGCAGTTCAACCGGGGCCCGCATCGGGGAGCTGTTTTTT. This gives the protein CASSSTGARIGELFF.

This clonotype was recorded many times. This rearrangement joins TRBV20-1 to TRBJ1-1, with TRBD1 matching over 7 bases. The junction had 9 bases not matched to a gene; V was cut back by 0 bases and J by 5 bases. Germline loops: CDR1 DFQATT, CDR2 SNEGSKA (reference sequence). The CDR3 totals 15 residues. CDR3 in amino acids: CSARDQGGGRTEAFF. The CDR3 coding sequence is TGCAGTGCTAGAGATCAGGGGGGCGGGCGGACTGAAGCTTTCTTT.

There are many counts of this clonotype. The V gene is TRBV5-1, the J gene TRBJ2-7, with D possibly matching TRBD2 (5 bases). Per germline, CDR1 SGHRS and CDR2 YFSETQ. The germline V and J ends were trimmed by 0 bases and 2 bases, with 9 bases remaining between them. CDR3 length: 14 residues. The CDR3 nucleotides are TGCGCCAGCAGCTTGGCCGGGGTACCCTACGAGCAGTACTTC. It translates to CASSLAGVPYEQYF.

Ten or more counts support this clonotype. The genes are TRBV20-1 and TRBJ1-1; TRBD1 matches 9 bases. The germline gives CDR1 DFQATT, CDR2 SNEGSKA (reference sequence). There are 13 residues in the CDR3. V was pared by 6 bases and J by 1 base, with 3 bases of the junction left unmatched. For the CDR3, the DNA is TGCAGTGCCGCACAGGGGGCGAACACTGAAGCTTTCTTT. It is translated as CSAAQGANTEAFF.

This clonotype was counted ten times or more. The gene calls are TRBV5-1 and TRBJ2-3, with TRBD2 matching 11 bases. The trim removed 4 bases at V and 2 bases at J, leaving 3 bases unmatched. Germline CDR1 SGHRS, CDR2 YFSETQ. The CDR3 length is 15 residues. The CDR3 coding sequence is TGCGCCAGCAGCGATAGCGGGGGGGACACAGATACGCAGTATTTT. Translating gives CASSDSGGDTDTQYF. Looking up the rest from reference TRBV5-1 and TRBJ2-3 gives the full variable domain: KAGVTQTPRYLIKTRGQQVTLSCSPISGHRSVSWYQQTPGQGLQFLFEYFSETQRNKGNFPGRFSGRQFSNSRSEMNVSTLELGDSALYLCASSDSGGDTDTQYFGPGTRLTVL.

This clonotype was recorded many times. For the CDR3, the DNA is TGTGCCAGCAGCTTCGGGAGATCAGCAGATACGCAGTATTTT. Protein: CASSFGRSADTQYF. The gene calls are TRBV7-2 and TRBJ2-3, with a weak D call TRBD2 (6 bases). Trimming cost V 3 bases and J 4 bases, with 11 bases left between them. This CDR3 spans 14 amino acids. In germline, CDR1 is SGHTA, CDR2 FQGNSA.

At least ten counts were recorded for this clonotype. This CDR3 reads CASSLVPSTVNEQFF. CDR3 coding DNA: TGTGCCAGCAGCTTAGTCCCCTCGACGGTCAATGAGCAGTTCTTC. The chain couples TRBV5-5 to TRBJ2-1, with D unclear. Germline CDR1 is SGHKS and CDR2 is YYEKEE (reference sequence). Trimming cost V 2 bases and J 6 bases, with 15 bases left between them. The length of the CDR3 is 15 residues.

This clonotype was recorded at least ten times. The DNA for the CDR3 is TGTGCCACCAGTGCGGTCGGCAGCTATCGGACTGGGGAGCTGTTTTTT. It specifies CATSAVGSYRTGELFF. The chain couples TRBV24-1 to TRBJ2-2, with D perhaps matching TRBD2 (5 bases). The V gene lost 5 bases and the J gene lost 8 bases, with 20 bases spanning the gap. CDR3 size: 16 residues. From germline, CDR1 is KGHDR and CDR2 SFDVKD.

This clonotype came up many times. V is TRBV5-1 and J is TRBJ2-1, with 14 bases fitting TRBD2. This CDR3 is 16 amino acids long. Per the germline V gene, CDR1 is SGHRS and CDR2 is YFSETQ. V was pared by 4 bases and J by 8 bases, with 8 bases of the junction left unmatched. CDR3 region: CASSIGTSGGVDEQFF. DNA for the CDR3: TGCGCCAGCAGCATAGGGACTAGCGGGGGTGTTGATGAGCAGTTCTTC.

This clonotype was seen repeatedly, ten times or more. J is TRBJ1-1 and V is TRBV15; 7 bases line up with TRBD1. V shed 6 bases and J 4 bases; nucleotides not matched to a gene: 11. CDR1 and CDR2 (germline): LNHNV, YYDKDF (reference sequence). The CDR3 runs 15 residues. This chain's CDR3 is CATRPDGQALTEAFF. The DNA of the CDR3 is TGTGCCACCAGACCCGACGGACAGGCTCTCACTGAAGCTTTCTTT.

In its sample, this clonotype was seen a few times. The rearrangement joins TRBV12-3 or TRBV12-4 to TRBJ2-2; D is uncertain. The CDR3 length is 13 residues. Trimming shortened V by 4 bases and J by 4 bases, and 7 bases separated the two germline ends. The CDR3 DNA is TGTGCCAGCAGTTACTCTTTCACCGGGGAGCTGTTTTTT. Protein: CASSYSFTGELFF.

This clonotype was detected many times. The chain is built from TRBV11-2 and TRBJ2-1; D might be TRBD1 or TRBD2, each matching 5 bases. The CDR3 covers 14 residues. Germline V gives CDR1 SGHAT, CDR2 FQNNGV. Between the trimmed V and J ends, which lost 5 bases and 3 bases, there was a span of 11 bases. CDR3 amino acids: CASSPRDGYNEQFF. DNA for the CDR3: TGTGCCAGCAGCCCCCGGGACGGCTACAATGAGCAGTTCTTC.